One T cell receptor beta chain is described in this entry. The data are from a study of blood T cell repertoires in COVID-19. TCRdb keeps only in-frame clones here, not all; method: immunoSEQ multiplex PCR. This table has approximately 300,000 clones, 70% to 90% appearing once. The V end was cut by 5 bases, the J end by 2 bases, with 12 bases between. The CDR3 runs to 14 residues. Germline CDR1 and CDR2: SGHTA and FQGTGA. The receptor comes from a woman aged 30 to 39 who had recovered from COVID-19. The specimen sequenced was PBMCs or T cells enriched from blood (not recorded which). The chain is built from TRBV7-3 and TRBJ1-2; no clear D. This CDR3 is CASSPGAVNYGYTF. CDR3 DNA sequence: TGTGCCAGCAGCCCAGGTGCCGTAAACTATGGCTACACCTTC.